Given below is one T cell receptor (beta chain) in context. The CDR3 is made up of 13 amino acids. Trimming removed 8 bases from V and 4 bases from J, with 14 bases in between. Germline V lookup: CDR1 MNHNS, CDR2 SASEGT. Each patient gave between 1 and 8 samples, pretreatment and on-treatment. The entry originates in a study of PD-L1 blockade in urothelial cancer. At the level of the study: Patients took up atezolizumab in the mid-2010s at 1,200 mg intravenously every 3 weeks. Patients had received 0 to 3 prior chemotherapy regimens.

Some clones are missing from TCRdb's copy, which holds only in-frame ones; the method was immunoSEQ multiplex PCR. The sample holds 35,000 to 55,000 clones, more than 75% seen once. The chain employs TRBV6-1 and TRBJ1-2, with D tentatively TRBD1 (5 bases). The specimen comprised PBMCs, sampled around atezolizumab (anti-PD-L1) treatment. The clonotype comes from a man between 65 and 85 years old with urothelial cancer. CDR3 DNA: TGTGCCAGCCGCCAGACAGACACCTATGGCTACACCTTC. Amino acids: CASRQTDTYGYTF.